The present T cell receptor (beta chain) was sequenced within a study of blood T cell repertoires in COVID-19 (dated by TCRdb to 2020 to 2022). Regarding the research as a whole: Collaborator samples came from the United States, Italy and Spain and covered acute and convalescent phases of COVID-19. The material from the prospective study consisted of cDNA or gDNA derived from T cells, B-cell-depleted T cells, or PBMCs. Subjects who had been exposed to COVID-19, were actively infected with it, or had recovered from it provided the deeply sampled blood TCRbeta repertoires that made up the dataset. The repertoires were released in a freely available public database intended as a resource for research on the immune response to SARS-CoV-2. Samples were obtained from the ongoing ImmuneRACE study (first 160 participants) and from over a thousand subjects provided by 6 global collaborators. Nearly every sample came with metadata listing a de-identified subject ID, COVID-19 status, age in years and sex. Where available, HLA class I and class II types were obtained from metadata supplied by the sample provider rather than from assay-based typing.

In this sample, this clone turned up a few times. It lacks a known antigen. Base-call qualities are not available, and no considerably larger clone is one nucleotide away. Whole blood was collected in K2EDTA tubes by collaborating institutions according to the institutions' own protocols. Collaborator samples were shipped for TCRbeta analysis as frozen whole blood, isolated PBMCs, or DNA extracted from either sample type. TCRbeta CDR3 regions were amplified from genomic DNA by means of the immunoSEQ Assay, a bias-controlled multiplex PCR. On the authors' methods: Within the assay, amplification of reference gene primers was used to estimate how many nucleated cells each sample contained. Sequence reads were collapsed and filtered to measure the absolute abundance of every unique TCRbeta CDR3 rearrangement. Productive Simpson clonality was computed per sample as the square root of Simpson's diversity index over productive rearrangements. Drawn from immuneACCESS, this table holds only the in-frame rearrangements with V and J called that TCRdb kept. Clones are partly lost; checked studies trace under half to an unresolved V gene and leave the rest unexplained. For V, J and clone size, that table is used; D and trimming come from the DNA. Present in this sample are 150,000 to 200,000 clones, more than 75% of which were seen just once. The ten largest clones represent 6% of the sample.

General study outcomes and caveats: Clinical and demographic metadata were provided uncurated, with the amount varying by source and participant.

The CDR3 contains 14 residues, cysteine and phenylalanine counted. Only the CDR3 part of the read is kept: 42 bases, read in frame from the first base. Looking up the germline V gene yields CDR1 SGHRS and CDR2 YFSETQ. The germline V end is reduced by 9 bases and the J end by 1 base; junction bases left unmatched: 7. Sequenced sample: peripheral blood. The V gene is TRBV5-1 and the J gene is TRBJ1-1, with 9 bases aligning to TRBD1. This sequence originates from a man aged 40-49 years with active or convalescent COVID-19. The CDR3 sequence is CATAQGAGNTEAFF. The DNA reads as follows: TGCGCCACCGCACAGGGGGCTGGGAACACTGAAGCTTTCTTT.